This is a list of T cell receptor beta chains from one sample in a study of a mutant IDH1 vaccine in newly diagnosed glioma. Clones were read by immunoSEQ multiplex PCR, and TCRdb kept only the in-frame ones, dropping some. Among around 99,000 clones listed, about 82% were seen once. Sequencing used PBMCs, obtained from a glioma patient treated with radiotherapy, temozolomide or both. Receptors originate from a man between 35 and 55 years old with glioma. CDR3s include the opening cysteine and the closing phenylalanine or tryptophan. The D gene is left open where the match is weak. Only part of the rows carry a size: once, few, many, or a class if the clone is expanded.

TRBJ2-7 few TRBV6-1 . TGTGCCAGCAGCGGGACTCCCTACGAGCAGTACTTC CASSGTPYEQYF
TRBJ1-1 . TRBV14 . TGTGCCAGCAGCCCTTGGGTGAGTCAGAACACTGAAGCTTTCTTT CASSPWVSQNTEAFF
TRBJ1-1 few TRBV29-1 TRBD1 TGCAGCATGCGGACAGGGGGCACTGAAGCTTTCTTT CSMRTGGTEAFF
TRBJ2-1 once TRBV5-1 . TGCGCCAGCAGCTTGGAAGCGGACTCCTACAATGAGCAGTTCTTC CASSLEADSYNEQFF
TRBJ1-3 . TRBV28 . TGTGCCAGCAGTTTAAGACCGGTGCCGTCTGGAAACACCATATATTTT CASSLRPVPSGNTIYF
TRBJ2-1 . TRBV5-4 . TGTGCCAGCAGGACCGACAATGAGCAGTTCTTC CASRTDNEQFF
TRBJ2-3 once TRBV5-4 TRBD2 TGTGCCAGCAGCTCCGTAGCGGGAGGGGGAGATACGCAGTATTTT CASSSVAGGGDTQYF
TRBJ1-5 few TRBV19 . TGTGCCAGTACGGTCGGGACACCAAATCAGCCCCAGCATTTT CASTVGTPNQPQHF
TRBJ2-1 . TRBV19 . TGTGCCAGTAGTATAGAAGGGATCAGCTCCTACAATGAGCAGTTCTTC CASSIEGISSYNEQFF
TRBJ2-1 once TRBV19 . TGTGCCAGTAGTATCAGCCCAGCGGTCCTTTACAATGAGCAGTTCTTC CASSISPAVLYNEQFF
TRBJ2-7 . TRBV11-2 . TGTGCCAGCAGCTTAGGCCCAGGAAGCAGTGGGTACTTC CASSLGPGSSGYF
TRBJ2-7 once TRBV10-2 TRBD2 TGCGCCAGCAGGGTATTAGCGGGGGCCTACGAGCAGTACTTC CASRVLAGAYEQYF
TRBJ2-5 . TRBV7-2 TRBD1 TGTGCCAGCAGCGCCAGGGGGCCCCAAGAGACCCAGTACTTC CASSARGPQETQYF
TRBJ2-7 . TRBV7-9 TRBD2 TGTGCCAGCAGCTTAAGTCCCAGCGGGGCCATTGAGCAGTACTTC CASSLSPSGAIEQYF
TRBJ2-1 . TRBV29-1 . TGCAGCGTTGAAGATTCCAGGGCGCATTACAATGAGCAGTTCTTC CSVEDSRAHYNEQFF
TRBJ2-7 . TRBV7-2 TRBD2 TGTGCCAGCAGCCCACTACTAGCGGGCCTACCGGGGTACTTC CASSPLLAGLPGYF
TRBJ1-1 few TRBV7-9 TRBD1 TGTGCCAGCAGTCCGTCGACAGGGAATACTGAAGCTTTCTTT CASSPSTGNTEAFF
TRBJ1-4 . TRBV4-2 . TGTGCCAGCAGCCAAGAAGGGAGACTGTTTTTT CASSQEGRLFF
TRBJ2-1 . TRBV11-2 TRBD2 TGTGCCAGCAGCAAAAGCGGGGGGGCTTATGAGCAGTTCTTC CASSKSGGAYEQFF
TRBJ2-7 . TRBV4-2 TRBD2 TGTGCCAGCAGCCCTATAGCGGGGGGGCTCGAGCAGTACTTC CASSPIAGGLEQYF
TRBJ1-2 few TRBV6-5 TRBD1 TGTGCCAGCAGTCCCAACAGGGGGAGCGGCTACACCTTC CASSPNRGSGYTF
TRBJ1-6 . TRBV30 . TGTGCCTTGACAGGAACTAATTCACCCCTCCACTTT CALTGTNSPLHF
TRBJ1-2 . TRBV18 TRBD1 TGTGCCAGCTCATCTCTAACAGGGGGGGACGCCTATGGCTACACCTTC CASSSLTGGDAYGYTF
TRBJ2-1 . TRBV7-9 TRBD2 TGTGCCAGCAGTTCCCCGAGGACTAGCGGGAGAATGGGGACCAATGAGCAGTTCTTC CASSSPRTSGRMGTNEQFF
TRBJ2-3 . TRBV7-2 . TGTGCCAGCAGCTCAGCGGGTTTTACAGATACGCAGTATTTT CASSSAGFTDTQYF
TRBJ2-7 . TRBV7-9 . TGTGCCAGCAGCGCAACTAGCTACGAGCAGTACTTC CASSATSYEQYF
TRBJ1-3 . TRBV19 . TGTGCCAGCCACCAGGGGACTGGAAACACCATATATTTT CASHQGTGNTIYF
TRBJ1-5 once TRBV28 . TGTGCCAGCAGTGGGGCGGGCCTTTATCAGCCCCAGCATTTT CASSGAGLYQPQHF
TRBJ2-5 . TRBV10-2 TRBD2 TGCGCCACCAAAGGATTAGGACTAGCGGACCAAGAGACCCAGTACTTC CATKGLGLADQETQYF
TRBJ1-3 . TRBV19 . TGTGCCAGTAGTGGTACAGGGACTGGAAACACCATATATTTT CASSGTGTGNTIYF
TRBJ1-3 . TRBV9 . TGTGCCAGCAGCGTAGCCCACAGGGCGAACTCTGGAAACACCATATATTTT CASSVAHRANSGNTIYF
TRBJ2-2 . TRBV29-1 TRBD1 TGCAGCGTTGAGCGACAGGGATTTACCGGGGAGCTGTTTTTT CSVERQGFTGELFF
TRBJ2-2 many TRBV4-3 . TGCGCCAGCAGCCAAGATCTACTAGCTGTCGGGGAGCTGTTTTTT CASSQDLLAVGELFF
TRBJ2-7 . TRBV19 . TGTGCCAGTAGTATTATTGGGGACTACGAGCAGTACTTC CASSIIGDYEQYF
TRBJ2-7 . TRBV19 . TGTGCCAGTAGCCCGACTCCTACCGACGAGCAGTACTTC CASSPTPTDEQYF
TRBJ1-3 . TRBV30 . TGTGCCTGGAATGCAGGTGTCTTCGCCTTCTCTGGAAACACCATATATTTT CAWNAGVFAFSGNTIYF
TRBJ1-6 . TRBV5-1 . TGCGCCAGCAGCGTAAACAGGGAAAGGAATTCACCCCTCCACTTT CASSVNRERNSPLHF
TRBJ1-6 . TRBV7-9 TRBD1 TGTGCCAGCAGTCGGACAGGGGTTATACCCCTCCACTTT CASSRTGVIPLHF
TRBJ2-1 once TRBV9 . TGTGCCAGCAGCGTAGCTGGCTTTAACAATGAGCAGTTCTTC CASSVAGFNNEQFF
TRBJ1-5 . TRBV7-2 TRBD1 TGTGCCAGCAGCTTAGACAGGGGTGGCAATCAGCCCCAGCATTTT CASSLDRGGNQPQHF
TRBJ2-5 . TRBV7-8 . TGTGCCAGCAGCTTAGCGCAAGAGACCCAGTACTTC CASSLAQETQYF
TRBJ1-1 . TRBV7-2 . TGTGCCAGCAGCTTAGGGATGGGCAGGGACACTGAAGCTTTCTTT CASSLGMGRDTEAFF
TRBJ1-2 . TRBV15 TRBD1 TGTGCCACCAGCAGAGATGGACAGGGGGCAAACTATGGCTACACCTTC CATSRDGQGANYGYTF
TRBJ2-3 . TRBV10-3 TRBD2 TGTGCCATCAGTGAGTCTAAACTAGCGGGGGATCCAGATACGCAGTATTTT CAISESKLAGDPDTQYF
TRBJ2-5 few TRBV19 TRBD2 TGTGCCAGCCGGGACTATGAAGAGACCCAGTACTTC CASRDYEETQYF
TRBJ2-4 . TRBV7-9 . TGTGCCAGCAGCCCCCAGAACATTCAGTACTTC CASSPQNIQYF
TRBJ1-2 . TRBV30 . TGTGCCTGGAGCCCGTATTTGGACCCCTGGGGGGGCTACACCTTC CAWSPYLDPWGGYTF
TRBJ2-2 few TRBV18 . TGTGCCAGCTCAGGACTGATGAAATCGAACACCGGGGAGCTGTTTTTT CASSGLMKSNTGELFF
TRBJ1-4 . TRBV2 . TGTGCCAGCAAACCCACCCGGGGGTATACTGAAAAACTGTTTTTT CASKPTRGYTEKLFF
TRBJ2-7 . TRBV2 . TGTGCCAGCAGTGAAGTCGGGGGCGGCTACGAGCAGTACTTC CASSEVGGGYEQYF
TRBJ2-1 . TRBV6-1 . TGTGCCAGCAGGGTGGCTGAGGGCAAGTTCTTC CASRVAEGKFF
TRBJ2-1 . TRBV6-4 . TGTGCCAGCAGTCCGGGCTCCTACAATGAGCAGTTCTTC CASSPGSYNEQFF
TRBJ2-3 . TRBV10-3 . TGTGCCACAAGCTGGAGGGATACGCAGTATTTT CATSWRDTQYF